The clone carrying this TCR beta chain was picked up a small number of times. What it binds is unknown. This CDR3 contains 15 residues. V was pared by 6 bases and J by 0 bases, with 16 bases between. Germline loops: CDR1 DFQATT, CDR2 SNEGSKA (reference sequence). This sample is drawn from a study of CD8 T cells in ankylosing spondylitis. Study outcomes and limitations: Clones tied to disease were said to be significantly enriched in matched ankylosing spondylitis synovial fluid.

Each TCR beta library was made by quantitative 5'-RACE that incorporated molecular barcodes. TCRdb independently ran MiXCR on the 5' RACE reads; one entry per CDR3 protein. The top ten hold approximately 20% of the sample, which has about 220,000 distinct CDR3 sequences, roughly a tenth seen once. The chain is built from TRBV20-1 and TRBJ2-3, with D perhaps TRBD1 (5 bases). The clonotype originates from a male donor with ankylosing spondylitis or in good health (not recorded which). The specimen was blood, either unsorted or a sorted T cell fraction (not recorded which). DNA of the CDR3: TGCAGTGCCAGCCAGACAGATTGGAGCACAGATACGCAGTATTTT. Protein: CSASQTDWSTDTQYF.